The 19 T cell receptor beta chains below all came from one sample that was sequenced in a study of cytomegalovirus exposure and HLA in healthy donors. Researchers ran the PCR with 60 Vbeta and 13 Jbeta primers. The assay was immunoSEQ multiplex PCR, and TCRdb's table has in-frame clones only and misses some. This repertoire shows 150,000 or so clones, roughly 84% found once; its top ten account for roughly 1.5%. The sequencing input was PBMCs. Every receptor here comes from a male donor in good health and CMV-seronegative.

CDR3 coding DNA: TGCGCCAGCAGCCGATTAGCGGGAGAAACTCCCTACGAGCAGTACTTC. Encoded protein: CASSRLAGETPYEQYF. This sequence joins TRBV4-3 and TRBJ2-7; TRBD2 agrees at 9 bases. The CDR3 sequence is 16 residues long. V was clipped by 4 bases and J by 2 bases; unmatched bases: 9. Germline CDR1 and CDR2: LGHNA and YSLEER.

This rearrangement joins TRBV4-3 to TRBJ1-1; 9 bases line up with TRBD1. Per germline, CDR1 LGHNA and CDR2 YSLEER. Unmatched junction bases numbered 3, after V lost 1 base and J lost 6 bases. CDR3 length: 14 amino acids. The DNA for the CDR3 is TGCGCCAGCAGCCAAGGGACAGGGGAGGCTGAAGCTTTCTTT. This translates into CASSQGTGEAEAFF.

The V gene is TRBV27, the J gene TRBJ2-3, with D possibly being TRBD1 (5 bases). CDR3 length: 18 residues. V was trimmed by 2 bases and J by 1 base, leaving 19 bases between them. The germline V gene has CDR1 MNHEY and CDR2 SMNVEV (reference sequence). CDR3 sequence reads: CASSLRGTKTEGTDTQYF. CDR3 nucleotides: TGTGCCAGCAGTTTAAGGGGAACGAAAACAGAAGGCACAGATACGCAGTATTTT.

The count of this clone is one. The CDR3 DNA reads as TGCGCCAGCAGCTTGGCGGGGGGGACCTACAATGAGCAGTTCTTC. Translation gives CASSLAGGTYNEQFF. The chain couples TRBV5-1 to TRBJ2-1, with 8 bases matching TRBD2. Germline CDR1 reads SGHRS; CDR2 reads YFSETQ. With 0 bases clipped from V and 2 bases from J, the junction kept 1 base outside the gene matches. The CDR3 totals 15 residues.

This clone appeared a single time. The rearrangement links TRBV5-1 to TRBJ1-2; possibly TRBD1 for D (6 bases). Germline-derived CDR1 and CDR2 are SGHRS and YFSETQ. This CDR3 comprises 14 residues. V was pared by 4 bases and J by 5 bases, with 15 bases between. The CDR3 region has the DNA TGCGCCAGCAGCCCTGAACAGGGTATGTATGGCTACACCTTC. Amino acid sequence: CASSPEQGMYGYTF.

The chain has TRBV4-2 and TRBJ2-5; possible D gene TRBD2, 6 bases. CDR3 length equals 12 residues. CDR1 and CDR2 from the germline V gene are LGHNA and YNFKEQ. V gave up 6 bases and J gave up 5 bases, with 10 bases separating them. In nucleotides, the CDR3 is TGTGCCAGCAGTCGGGGGTACGAGACCCAGTACTTC. Residues: CASSRGYETQYF.

CDR3 nucleotide sequence: TGTGCCAGCAGTCCTTTGACAGGGGCTAGCAATCAGCCCCAGCATTTT. Protein: CASSPLTGASNQPQHF. V and J are TRBV27 and TRBJ1-5, with 8 bases matching TRBD1. Germline V gives CDR1 MNHEY, CDR2 SMNVEV (reference sequence). J was trimmed by 0 bases and V by 5 bases; bases with no gene match: 6. The CDR3 totals 16 residues.

The rearrangement joins TRBV6-5 to TRBJ1-1; D perhaps matches TRBD1 (6 bases). The CDR3 totals 14 residues. V was clipped by 5 bases and J by 11 bases, with 21 bases between them. Germline V CDR1 and CDR2: MNHEY, SVGAGI. The CDR3 nucleotides are TGTGCCAGCAGTGATCACCGGGACACCCCGCGGGCTTTCTTT. Translated: CASSDHRDTPRAFF.

The CDR3 DNA sequence: TGTGCCAGCAGCTCAGGCGGGGGAATCCAAGAGACCCAGTACTTC. Residues: CASSSGGGIQETQYF. The genes are TRBV7-3 and TRBJ2-5; 7 bases agree with TRBD2. The J segment lost 1 base and the V segment lost 4 bases, leaving 6 bases of the junction unmatched. The CDR3 is 15 amino acids. Germline CDR1 is SGHTA and CDR2 is FQGTGA. Using reference TRBV7-3 and TRBJ2-5 for the parts outside the CDR3, the full variable domain is GAGVSQTPSNKVTEKGKYVELRCDPISGHTALYWYRQSLGQGPEFLIYFQGTGAADDSGLPNDRFFAVRPEGSVSTLKIQRTERGDSAVYLCASSSGGGIQETQYFGPGTRLLVL.

The chain recombines TRBV7-2 with TRBJ2-7, with 12 positions matching TRBD2. The V and J ends lost 4 bases and 6 bases, in that order; junction bases with no gene match: 7. This CDR3 region has 15 residues. CDR1 and CDR2 (germline): SGHTA, FQGNSA. The CDR3: CASSSRLAGDFEQYF. As DNA, the CDR3 is TGTGCCAGCAGCTCTCGACTAGCGGGAGACTTCGAGCAGTACTTC.

This rearrangement joins TRBV27 to TRBJ2-1; TRBD1 agrees at 11 bases. Germline V lookup: CDR1 MNHEY, CDR2 SMNVEV (reference sequence). The CDR3 covers 14 residues. With V trimmed by 3 bases and J by 7 bases, 2 bases remained unmatched. The CDR3 loop reads CASSFGTGGNEQFF. DNA of the CDR3: TGTGCCAGCAGTTTCGGGACAGGGGGAAATGAGCAGTTCTTC.

The V gene is TRBV5-1, the J gene TRBJ2-7; D is undetermined. CDR1 and CDR2 (germline): SGHRS, YFSETQ. This CDR3 is built from 13 residues. V lost 2 bases to trimming and J lost 0 bases, with 6 bases between them. The CDR3 coding sequence is TGCGCCAGCAGCTTCCCGGGCTCCTACGAGCAGTACTTC. Protein product: CASSFPGSYEQYF.

This chain joins TRBV19 and TRBJ1-6; 7 bases are shared with TRBD1. Germline assignment: CDR1 LNHDA and CDR2 SQIVND (reference sequence). The CDR3 extends over 15 amino acids. V shed 3 bases and J 6 bases; nucleotides not matched to a gene: 5. In nucleotides, the CDR3 is TGTGCCAGTAGTATCGGACAGGCGGGTAATTCACCCCTCCACTTT. It translates to CASSIGQAGNSPLHF.

This clone was seen a single time. The rearrangement links TRBV30 to TRBJ2-2, with D maybe TRBD1 (5 bases). Trimming cost V 1 base and J 1 base, with 7 bases left between them. The CDR3 loop spans 14 amino acids. Germline CDR1 is GTSNPN and CDR2 is SVGIG (reference sequence). The CDR3 region is CAWSGGLNTGELFF. In DNA form, the CDR3 reads TGTGCCTGGAGTGGGGGCCTGAACACCGGGGAGCTGTTTTTT.

Concerning this clone: The junction does not match germline at one end; this may be a read error. This chain uses TRBV19 with TRBJ1-1; 8 nucleotides match TRBD1. Germline CDR1 is LNHDA and CDR2 is SQIVND (reference sequence). The CDR3 contains 15 residues. CDR3 loop: CASSTGGLADTEASF. The CDR3 DNA sequence: TGTGCCAGTAGTACAGGGGGCCTGGCGGACACTGAAGCTTCCTTT.

The table lists this clone with a count of one. The rearrangement joins TRBV9 to TRBJ2-1; TRBD2 matches at 11 bases. The CDR3 has 18 amino acids. With V trimmed by 1 base and J by 2 bases, 8 bases remained unmatched. Germline V gene data show CDR1 as SGDLS and CDR2 as YYNGEE. As DNA, the CDR3 is TGTGCCAGCAGCGTACGCTCGGGACTAGCGGCGGCCTACAATGAGCAGTTCTTC. Translated: CASSVRSGLAAAYNEQFF.

This chain connects TRBV15 to TRBJ2-2; unclear D gene. The CDR3 covers 13 residues. Trimming pared 0 bases from V and 7 bases from J, leaving 6 bases between. In germline, CDR1 is LNHNV, CDR2 YYDKDF (reference sequence). CDR3 sequence (DNA): TGTGCCACCAGCAGAGATGCCTACGGGGAGCTGTTTTTT. Amino acids: CATSRDAYGELFF.

This rearrangement joins TRBV11-2 to TRBJ1-1, with D possibly matching TRBD1 (5 bases). There are 12 residues in the CDR3. Germline values: CDR1 SGHAT, CDR2 FQNNGV. With 3 bases removed from V and 7 bases from J, the gap between germline ends came to 9 bases. The CDR3 loop is CASSFDRYEAFF. CDR3 coding DNA: TGTGCCAGCAGCTTCGACAGATATGAAGCTTTCTTT.

The V call is TRBV9, the J call TRBJ2-1; D possibly corresponds to TRBD2 (6 bases). Trimming removed 0 bases at V and 3 bases at J, with 13 bases between. Germline CDR1 is SGDLS and CDR2 is YYNGEE. This CDR3 comprises 16 residues. CDR3 amino acids: CASSVGDSTIYNEQFF. As DNA, the CDR3 is TGTGCCAGCAGCGTAGGGGACTCCACCATCTACAATGAGCAGTTCTTC.